What follows are 26 T cell receptor beta chains derived from one specimen sequenced in a study of T cell responses to AZD1222 COVID-19 vaccine. Here immunoSEQ multiplex PCR was the method, and the copy in TCRdb shows in-frame clones only, minus some. The sample holds about 270,000 clones, 94% seen once. Sequencing used peripheral blood, obtained 28 days after the second AZD1222 dose. Receptor source: an adult who received the AZD1222 COVID-19 vaccine.

The DNA for the CDR3 is TGTGCCAGCAGCAAAGCGCTTCCACAGGGCCATAATCAGCCCCAGCATTTT. This encodes CASSKALPQGHNQPQHF. V usage is TRBV21-1 and J usage is TRBJ1-5; the D call TRBD1 from the table was never checked on the DNA. TRBV21-1 is described as a pseudogene. The CDR3 runs 17 residues.

This chain connects TRBV2 to TRBJ1-1; 7 bases line up with TRBD1. Trimming at V came to 6 bases and at J to 13 bases, leaving 11 bases not matched to a gene. Germline CDR1 is SNHLY and CDR2 is FYNNEI. CDR3 length: 12 amino acids. Here the CDR3 reads CASSDRANVVFF. DNA of the CDR3: TGTGCCAGCAGCGACAGGGCCAACGTTGTTTTCTTT.

V gene TRBV10-3 combines with J gene TRBJ1-1; D unclear. Germline-derived CDR1 and CDR2 are ENHRY and SYGVKD. V lost 1 base and J 0 bases, leaving 9 bases between the germline ends. This CDR3 contains 15 residues. CDR3 DNA: TGTGCCATCAGTGAGTTTGAGACACTGAACACTGAAGCTTTCTTT. Protein: CAISEFETLNTEAFF.

V is TRBV29-1 and J is TRBJ1-3; D unclear. The CDR3 covers 12 residues. V lost 3 bases, J lost 5 bases, and 8 bases lay in between. CDR1 and CDR2 (germline): SQVTM, ANQGSEA. CDR3 sequence reads: CSVETSRNTIYF. The CDR3 DNA follows: TGCAGCGTTGAGACATCTCGAAACACCATATATTTT.

This clone was seen a few times. The chain carries TRBV4-2 and TRBJ1-5; no clear D gene. This CDR3 contains 17 residues. Trimming took 1 base from V and 4 from J, leaving 17 bases between them. The germline CDR1 and CDR2 sequences are LGHNA and YNFKEQ. CDR3 nucleotides: TGTGCCAGCAGCCAAGTAGGCCCCCTTATAGGTAATCAGCCCCAGCATTTT. Its translation: CASSQVGPLIGNQPQHF.

The V gene is TRBV7-8, the J gene TRBJ2-7; D is perhaps TRBD1 (5 bases). Trimming removed 5 bases at V and 4 bases at J, with 9 bases between. Germline CDR1 reads SGHVS; CDR2 reads FQNEAQ. This CDR3 has 12 residues. CDR3 bases: TGTGCCAGCAGCCAGACAGCTTACGAGCAGTACTTC. It yields the protein CASSQTAYEQYF.

The V call is TRBV10-2, the J call TRBJ1-1; TRBD1 matches 8 bases. The CDR3 spans 15 residues. The germline CDR1 and CDR2 sequences are WSHSY and SAAADI. V gave up 4 bases and J gave up 2 bases; unmatched junction bases: 6. The CDR3 region has the DNA TGCGCCAGCAGTGGCCGGACAGGGCAAAACACTGAAGCTTTCTTT. As protein: CASSGRTGQNTEAFF.

The V and J genes are TRBV7-2 and TRBJ2-3; D is undetermined. The germline V gene encodes CDR1 SGHTA and CDR2 FQGNSA. Trimming removed 5 bases from V and 2 bases from J, with 11 bases in between. The CDR3 is 14 amino acids. As DNA, the CDR3 is TGTGCCAGCAGCGAAGTCCCCTTCACAGATACGCAGTATTTT. Encoded protein: CASSEVPFTDTQYF.

The chain employs TRBV27 and TRBJ2-7, with a tentative D call TRBD1 (5 bases). Trimming cost V 3 bases and J 2 bases, with 17 bases left between them. Germline V gene sequence: CDR1 MNHEY, CDR2 SMNVEV (reference sequence). The CDR3 covers 16 residues. The CDR3 region has the DNA TGTGCCAGCAGTTTTCTCCCAATGACAGCTACCTACGAGCAGTACTTC. It codes for CASSFLPMTATYEQYF.

The V gene is TRBV5-1, the J gene TRBJ2-1; the D gene is possibly TRBD2 (6 bases). Germline assignment: CDR1 SGHRS and CDR2 YFSETQ. Trimming pared 0 bases from V and 2 bases from J, leaving 9 bases between. The CDR3 runs 15 residues. Here the CDR3 reads CASSLVGGTYNEQFF. The CDR3 nucleotides are TGCGCCAGCAGCTTGGTGGGGGGAACCTACAATGAGCAGTTCTTC. The full variable domain, with the rest looked up from reference TRBV5-1 and TRBJ2-1, is KAGVTQTPRYLIKTRGQQVTLSCSPISGHRSVSWYQQTPGQGLQFLFEYFSETQRNKGNFPGRFSGRQFSNSRSEMNVSTLELGDSALYLCASSLVGGTYNEQFFGPGTRLTVL.

This clone has a single count. The V and J genes are TRBV19 and TRBJ1-2, with TRBD1 matching over 9 bases. CDR1 is LNHDA and CDR2 is SQIVND in the germline V gene (reference sequence). The trim removed 8 bases at V and 6 bases at J, leaving 13 bases unmatched. This CDR3 is 15 amino acids long. The CDR3: CASSDYRGRLDGYTF. CDR3 bases: TGTGCCAGTTCGGATTACAGGGGGCGTCTAGATGGCTACACCTTC.

This clone has a single count. The V call is TRBV7-2, the J call TRBJ1-5; D is uncertain. Germline CDR1 reads SGHTA; CDR2 reads FQGNSA. The CDR3 extends over 13 amino acids. Trimming removed 4 bases from V and 7 bases from J, with 11 bases in between. The CDR3 region is CASSSTPGQPQHF. In nucleotides, the CDR3 is TGTGCCAGCAGCTCGACCCCGGGACAGCCCCAGCATTTT.

The chain uses TRBV19 and TRBJ1-4, with 10 bases identical to TRBD1. Trimming took 10 bases from V and 7 from J; bases not matched to a gene: 6. CDR3 size: 13 residues. CDR1 is LNHDA and CDR2 is SQIVND in the germline V gene (reference sequence). The CDR3 loop is CATADRGLEKLFF. The DNA for the CDR3 is TGTGCCACCGCAGACAGGGGGCTTGAAAAACTGTTTTTT.

The rearrangement links TRBV28 to TRBJ1-6; 9 nucleotides line up with TRBD1. Germline CDR1 MDHEN, CDR2 SYDVKM. V lost 11 bases to trimming and J lost 7 bases; unmatched junction nucleotides: 12. The CDR3 sequence is 15 residues long. CDR3 residues: CAVPGQGGGNSPLHF. The DNA for the CDR3 is TGTGCCGTTCCGGGACAGGGAGGAGGGAATTCACCCCTCCACTTT.

The chain links TRBV19 to TRBJ2-2; D might be TRBD1 (8 bases). In germline, CDR1 is LNHDA, CDR2 SQIVND (reference sequence). This CDR3 has 15 residues. The V and J ends lost 4 bases and 5 bases respectively, with 14 bases between them. The CDR3 reads CASSTYRGGTGELFF. CDR3 coding DNA: TGTGCCAGTAGTACCTACAGGGGGGGAACCGGGGAGCTGTTTTTT.

In this sample, this clone turned up a few times. This rearrangement joins TRBV5-5 to TRBJ2-7, with D perhaps matching TRBD2 (5 bases). The CDR3 sequence is 12 residues long. Trimming took off 4 bases at V and 5 bases at J, with 10 bases between the two ends. Germline V lookup: CDR1 SGHKS, CDR2 YYEKEE (reference sequence). The CDR3 region is CASSLPGNEQYF. Written as DNA, the CDR3 is TGTGCCAGCAGCCTCCCGGGAAACGAGCAGTACTTC.

V usage is TRBV5-1 and J usage is TRBJ2-1; D remains ambiguous. Trimming cost V 4 bases and J 7 bases, with 12 bases left between them. From germline, CDR1 is SGHRS and CDR2 YFSETQ. This CDR3 region has 13 residues. CDR3 amino acids: CASSADPSNEQFF. DNA of the CDR3: TGCGCCAGCAGCGCCGACCCAAGTAATGAGCAGTTCTTC.

The V and J genes are TRBV4-3 and TRBJ2-1, with 12 bases identical to TRBD2. Germline V lookup: CDR1 LGHNA, CDR2 YSLEER. V dropped 3 bases and J dropped 7; count of bases not matched to a gene: 7. The CDR3 extends over 16 amino acids. This CDR3 is CASSHTSGRLENEQFF. CDR3 DNA sequence: TGCGCCAGCAGCCATACTAGCGGGAGGCTGGAAAATGAGCAGTTCTTC.

The chain employs TRBV7-2 and TRBJ1-5, with 7 nucleotides matching TRBD1. CDR3 length: 13 amino acids. Trimming removed 4 bases from V and 6 bases from J; junction bases left unmatched: 3. Germline V CDR1 and CDR2: SGHTA, FQGNSA. The CDR3 DNA follows: TGTGCCAGCAGCTCGGACAGGCTTCAGCCCCAGCATTTT. Protein product: CASSSDRLQPQHF.

V gene TRBV7-2 combines with J gene TRBJ1-4; D possibly corresponds to TRBD1 (5 bases). This CDR3 spans 14 amino acids. V was trimmed by 3 bases and J by 4 bases, leaving 9 bases between them. The germline V gene encodes CDR1 SGHTA and CDR2 FQGNSA. In DNA, the CDR3 is TGTGCCAGCAGCTTCGGGACTCGTAATGAAAAACTGTTTTTT. This translates into CASSFGTRNEKLFF.

This chain uses TRBV6-5 with TRBJ2-1; no definite D call. CDR1 is MNHEY, CDR2 SVGAGI, per germline. The CDR3 runs 13 residues. V lost 0 bases, J lost 6 bases, and 6 bases lay in between. The DNA for the CDR3 is TGTGCCAGCAGTTACTCGATACCCAATGAGCAGTTCTTC. It specifies CASSYSIPNEQFF.

This clone occurred once. CDR3 sequence: CASSSTLISYTEAFF. Written as DNA, the CDR3 is TGTGCCAGCAGTTCCACGTTGATATCTTACACTGAAGCTTTCTTT. The chain employs TRBV6-5 and TRBJ1-1; D unresolved. V dropped 4 bases and J dropped 3 bases, with 15 bases sitting between them. This CDR3 spans 15 amino acids. Germline loops: CDR1 MNHEY, CDR2 SVGAGI.

The chain employs TRBV5-1 and TRBJ1-3, with TRBD1 matching 7 bases. Germline lookup yields CDR1 SGHRS and CDR2 YFSETQ. This CDR3 is built from 14 residues. V trimming: 4 bases; J trimming: 0 bases; junction bases outside the gene matches: 1. Here the CDR3 reads CASSGTASGNTIYF. The CDR3 bases are TGCGCCAGCAGCGGGACAGCCTCTGGAAACACCATATATTTT. The whole variable domain, filled in from reference TRBV5-1 and TRBJ1-3, reads KAGVTQTPRYLIKTRGQQVTLSCSPISGHRSVSWYQQTPGQGLQFLFEYFSETQRNKGNFPGRFSGRQFSNSRSEMNVSTLELGDSALYLCASSGTASGNTIYFGEGSWLTVV.

The rearrangement uses TRBV19 and TRBJ2-7; 7 nucleotides align to TRBD2. J lost 1 base, V lost 10 bases, and 19 bases had no gene match. Germline CDR1 reads LNHDA; CDR2 reads SQIVND (reference sequence). This CDR3 has 17 residues. The CDR3 region is CATSPFGPAGLSYEQYF. In DNA, the CDR3 is TGTGCCACATCTCCCTTCGGTCCAGCGGGGCTTTCCTACGAGCAGTACTTC.

V and J are TRBV19 and TRBJ1-4, with D possibly matching TRBD1 (5 bases). Germline V gene data show CDR1 as LNHDA and CDR2 as SQIVND (reference sequence). Trimming stripped 5 bases from V and 7 bases from J, with 17 bases between. The CDR3 loop spans 15 amino acids. The CDR3 reads CASSFSGRAGEKLFF. In DNA, the CDR3 is TGTGCCAGTAGTTTCTCTGGCAGGGCGGGTGAAAAACTGTTTTTT.

This chain uses TRBV24-1 with TRBJ2-7, with 11 bases lining up with TRBD2. The CDR3 is 16 residues long. Germline CDR1 reads KGHDR; CDR2 reads SFDVKD. After removal of 4 bases from V and 3 bases from J, the junction contained 7 bases not matched to a gene. The CDR3 sequence: CATSEPTSGGFYEQYF. For the CDR3, the DNA is TGTGCCACCAGTGAACCTACTAGCGGGGGTTTCTACGAGCAGTACTTC.